Listed below are T cell receptor beta chains from one sample, sequenced in a study of blood T cell repertoires in COVID-19. TCRdb's table, derived via immunoSEQ multiplex PCR, lists solely in-frame clones and lacks some. The sample holds approximately 100,000 clones, approximately 85% seen once. Specimen: peripheral blood. These receptor sequences come from a human donor in a cohort sampled during active COVID-19. Both conserved end residues are part of each CDR3. The D gene is left open where the match is weak. Clone size is not always given. Where it is, it says once, few, many or a class for expanded clones.

abundance: few
j_gene: TRBJ2-1
d_gene: TRBD2
v_gene: TRBV4-1
CDR3aa: CASSQEGFLAGARSYNEQFF
CDR3nt: TGCGCCAGCAGCCAAGAGGGGTTCCTAGCGGGAGCCCGCTCCTACAATGAGCAGTTCTTC

abundance: few
j_gene: TRBJ1-3
d_gene: TRBD1
v_gene: TRBV18
CDR3aa: CASSPQGAAGNTIYF
CDR3nt: TGTGCCAGCTCACCCCAGGGGGCCGCTGGAAACACCATATATTTT

abundance: .
j_gene: TRBJ1-2
d_gene: TRBD1
v_gene: TRBV2
CDR3aa: CASRYRGSGVEDGYTF
CDR3nt: TGTGCCAGCAGGTACAGGGGGTCGGGAGTTGAGGATGGCTACACCTTC

abundance: .
j_gene: TRBJ2-7
d_gene: TRBD2
v_gene: TRBV9
CDR3aa: CASSVGAAGGDWTEQYF
CDR3nt: TGTGCCAGCAGCGTAGGGGCAGCGGGGGGGGATTGGACCGAGCAGTACTTC

abundance: .
j_gene: TRBJ2-1
d_gene: .
v_gene: TRBV24-1
CDR3aa: CATSGDSGEQFF
CDR3nt: TGTGCCACCAGTGGGGACTCGGGTGAGCAGTTCTTC

abundance: .
j_gene: TRBJ2-7
d_gene: TRBD1
v_gene: TRBV7-2
CDR3aa: CASSYQTGATYEQYF
CDR3nt: TGTGCCAGCAGCTACCAGACAGGGGCGACCTACGAGCAGTACTTC

abundance: once
j_gene: TRBJ1-2
d_gene: .
v_gene: TRBV30
CDR3aa: CAWRSSNSLLF
CDR3nt: TGTGCCTGGCGGTCCTCTAATTCTCTCCTCTTC

abundance: .
j_gene: TRBJ2-1
d_gene: .
v_gene: TRBV6-4
CDR3aa: CATTDGNGGYNEQFF
CDR3nt: TGTGCCACCACCGACGGGAACGGGGGCTACAATGAGCAGTTCTTC

abundance: few
j_gene: TRBJ1-2
d_gene: .
v_gene: TRBV7-3
CDR3aa: CASSNLALTSPTGYTF
CDR3nt: TGTGCCAGCAGCAATTTGGCTCTGACAAGTCCAACTGGCTACACCTTC

abundance: .
j_gene: TRBJ2-5
d_gene: .
v_gene: TRBV7-5
CDR3aa: CVRSGPGLAGGETQETQYF
CDR3nt: TGTGTCAGAAGCGGACCGGGACTAGCGGGAGGGGAAACACAAGAGACCCAGTACTTC

abundance: .
j_gene: TRBJ2-7
d_gene: TRBD1
v_gene: TRBV19
CDR3aa: CASSPDRGTYEQYF
CDR3nt: TGTGCCAGTAGTCCCGACAGGGGAACCTACGAGCAGTACTTC

abundance: .
j_gene: TRBJ1-2
d_gene: .
v_gene: TRBV6-6
CDR3aa: CASSSTYPTGQGGYTF
CDR3nt: TGTGCCAGCAGTTCCACCTACCCGACGGGCCAGGGAGGCTACACCTTC

abundance: .
j_gene: TRBJ1-2
d_gene: .
v_gene: TRBV11-2
CDR3aa: CASSLDAGPFYGYTF
CDR3nt: TGTGCCAGCAGCTTAGACGCAGGCCCTTTCTATGGCTACACCTTC

abundance: few
j_gene: TRBJ1-5
d_gene: .
v_gene: TRBV4-3
CDR3aa: CASSQDGAAGQPQHF
CDR3nt: TGCGCCAGCAGCCAAGATGGGGCAGCGGGGCAGCCCCAGCATTTT

abundance: .
j_gene: TRBJ2-5
d_gene: TRBD2
v_gene: TRBV9
CDR3aa: CASSVGTSGSWETQYF
CDR3nt: TGTGCCAGCAGCGTAGGGACTAGCGGGAGCTGGGAGACCCAGTACTTC

abundance: .
j_gene: TRBJ2-3
d_gene: .
v_gene: TRBV6-5
CDR3aa: CASSYSGRGPDTQYF
CDR3nt: TGTGCCAGCAGTTACTCTGGCAGGGGCCCAGATACGCAGTATTTT

abundance: few
j_gene: TRBJ2-7
d_gene: .
v_gene: TRBV4-3
CDR3aa: CASSLVPSGEQYF
CDR3nt: TGCGCCAGCAGCCTAGTGCCATCCGGCGAGCAGTACTTC

abundance: .
j_gene: TRBJ2-5
d_gene: .
v_gene: TRBV9
CDR3aa: CASSVASGQETQYF
CDR3nt: TGTGCCAGCAGCGTAGCCAGCGGTCAAGAGACCCAGTACTTC

abundance: .
j_gene: TRBJ2-2
d_gene: .
v_gene: TRBV27
CDR3aa: CASSLGQANTGELFF
CDR3nt: TGTGCCAGCAGTTTAGGGCAGGCAAACACCGGGGAGCTGTTTTTT

abundance: .
j_gene: TRBJ2-1
d_gene: .
v_gene: TRBV7-9
CDR3aa: CASSLRDKTYNEQFF
CDR3nt: TGTGCCAGCAGCTTAAGGGACAAAACCTACAATGAGCAGTTCTTC

abundance: .
j_gene: TRBJ2-7
d_gene: TRBD2
v_gene: TRBV6-4
CDR3aa: CASSPPGGSYEQYF
CDR3nt: TGTGCCAGCAGTCCGCCGGGAGGCTCCTACGAGCAGTACTTC